This section outlines one TCR beta chain sequence together with its context. This record comes from a study of blood T cell repertoires in COVID-19. Original handling: Cell counts per sample came from amplifying reference gene primers. TCRdb keeps only in-frame clones here, not all; method: immunoSEQ multiplex PCR. V and J calls and clone size are given by that table; D and trimming were obtained from the DNA. The top ten hold over 0.85% of the sample, which has roughly 240,000 clones, more than 80% seen once. Sequencing was carried out using PBMCs or T cells enriched from blood (not recorded which). This clonotype was sampled from a man between 50 and 59 years old who had been exposed to COVID-19.

This CDR3 is CASSFQSGITFF. The CDR3 coding sequence is TGTGCCAGCAGCTTCCAATCGGGGATAACTTTCTTT. This chain connects TRBV7-9 to TRBJ1-1, with no clear D. The V end was cut by 3 bases, the J end by 12 bases, with 14 bases between. The CDR3 runs 12 residues. Germline V gives CDR1 SEHNR, CDR2 FQNEAQ (reference sequence). The whole variable domain, filled in from reference TRBV7-9 and TRBJ1-1, reads DTGVSQNPRHKITKRGQNVTFRCDPISEHNRLYWYRQTLGQGPEFLTYFQNEAQLEKSRLLSDRFSAERPKGSFSTLEIQRTEQGDSAMYLCASSFQSGITFFGQGTRLTVV.